This TCR beta chain was captured by sequencing in a study of blood T cell repertoires in COVID-19. As for the study in general: In each case, the material was cDNA or gDNA derived from T cells, B-cell-depleted T cells, or PBMCs.

Authors' methods: Reference gene primer amplification gave nucleated cell count estimates. The repertoire was sequenced with immunoSEQ multiplex PCR; TCRdb's copy has only in-frame clones and lacks some. Clone size and V and J calls were adopted from that table, with D and trimming inferred from the DNA. The sample includes about 35,000 clones, 60% to 80% of them seen just once. The sample consisted of peripheral blood. This clonotype originated in a human donor in a cohort sampled during active COVID-19.

CDR3 coding DNA: TGTGCCATCAGGGGGGACAGGGGTGGATACGAGCAGTACTTC. Translated, it gives CAIRGDRGGYEQYF. The chain links TRBV10-3 to TRBJ2-7; 10 nucleotides align to TRBD1. V shed 6 bases and J 4 bases; nucleotides not matched to a gene: 6. The CDR3 totals 14 residues. Germline V gene sequence: CDR1 ENHRY, CDR2 SYGVKD.